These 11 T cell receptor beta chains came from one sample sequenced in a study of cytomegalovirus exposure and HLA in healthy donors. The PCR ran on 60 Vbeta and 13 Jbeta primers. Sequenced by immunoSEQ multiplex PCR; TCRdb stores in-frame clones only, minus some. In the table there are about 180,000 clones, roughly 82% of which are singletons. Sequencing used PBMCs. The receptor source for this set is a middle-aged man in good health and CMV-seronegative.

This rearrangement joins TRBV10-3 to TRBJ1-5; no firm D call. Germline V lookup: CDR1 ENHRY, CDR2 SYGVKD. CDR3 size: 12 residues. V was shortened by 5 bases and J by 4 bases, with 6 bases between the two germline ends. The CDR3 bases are TGTGCCATCAGTAAGGAGAATCAGCCCCAGCATTTT. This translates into CAISKENQPQHF.

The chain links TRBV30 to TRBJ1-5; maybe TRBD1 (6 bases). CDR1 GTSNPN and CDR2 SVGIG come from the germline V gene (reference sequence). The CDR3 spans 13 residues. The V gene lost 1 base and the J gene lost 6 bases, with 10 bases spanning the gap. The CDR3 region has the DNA TGTGCCTGGAGTGAACAGGGATCTCAGCCCCAGCATTTT. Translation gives CAWSEQGSQPQHF.

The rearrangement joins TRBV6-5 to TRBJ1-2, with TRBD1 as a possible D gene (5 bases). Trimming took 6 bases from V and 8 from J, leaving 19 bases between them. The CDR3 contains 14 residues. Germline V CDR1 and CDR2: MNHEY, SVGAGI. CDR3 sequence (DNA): TGTGCCAGCAGGCCGTTTGGGGGGGAGAGAGGCTACACCTTC. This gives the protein CASRPFGGERGYTF.

The CDR3 loop reads CASTPTSGSAYEQYF. The CDR3 nucleotides read TGTGCCAGCACCCCGACTAGCGGGAGTGCCTACGAGCAGTACTTC. V gene TRBV28 combines with J gene TRBJ2-7; 12 bases align to TRBD2. Unmatched junction bases numbered 6, after V lost 7 bases and J lost 2 bases. The germline gives CDR1 MDHEN, CDR2 SYDVKM. The CDR3 is made up of 15 amino acids.

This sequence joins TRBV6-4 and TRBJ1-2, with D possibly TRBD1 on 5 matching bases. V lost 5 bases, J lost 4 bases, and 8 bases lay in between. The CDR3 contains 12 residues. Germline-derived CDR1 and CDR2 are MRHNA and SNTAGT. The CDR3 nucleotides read TGTGCCAGCAGTTCAGGGTCCTATGGCTACACCTTC. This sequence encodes CASSSGSYGYTF.

CDR3 DNA: TGTGCCAGCAGCCGCGGGAGGGGGGCAGATACGCAGTATTTT. It encodes CASSRGRGADTQYF. V usage is TRBV7-8 and J usage is TRBJ2-3, with TRBD2 matching over 9 bases. CDR3 size: 14 residues. J lost 4 bases, V lost 5 bases, and 4 bases had no gene match. Germline-derived CDR1 and CDR2 are SGHVS and FQNEAQ.

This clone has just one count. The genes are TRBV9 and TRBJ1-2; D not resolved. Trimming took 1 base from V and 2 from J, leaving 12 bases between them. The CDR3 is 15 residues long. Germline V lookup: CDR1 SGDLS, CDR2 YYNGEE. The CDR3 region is CASSVSLGVNYGYTF. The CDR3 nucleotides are TGTGCCAGCAGCGTAAGCCTAGGAGTGAACTATGGCTACACCTTC.

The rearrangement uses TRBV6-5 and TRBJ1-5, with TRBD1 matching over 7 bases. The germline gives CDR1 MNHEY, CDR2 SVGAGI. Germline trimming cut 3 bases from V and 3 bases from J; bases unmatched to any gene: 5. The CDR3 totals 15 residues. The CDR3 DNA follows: TGTGCCAGCAGTTATAGGACAGGCCTCAATCAGCCCCAGCATTTT. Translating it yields CASSYRTGLNQPQHF.

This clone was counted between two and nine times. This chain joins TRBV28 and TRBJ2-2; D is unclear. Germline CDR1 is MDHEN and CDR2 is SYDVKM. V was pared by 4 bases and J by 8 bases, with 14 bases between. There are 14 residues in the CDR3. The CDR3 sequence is CASSSPGLSGELFF. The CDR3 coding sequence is TGTGCCAGCAGTTCCCCGGGTCTTTCTGGGGAGCTGTTTTTT.

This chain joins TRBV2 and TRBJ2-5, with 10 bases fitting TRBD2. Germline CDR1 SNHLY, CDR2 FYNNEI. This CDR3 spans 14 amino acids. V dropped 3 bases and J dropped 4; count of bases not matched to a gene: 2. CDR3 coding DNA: TGTGCCAGCAGTGAGGTAGCGGGGGGAGAGACCCAGTACTTC. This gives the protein CASSEVAGGETQYF.

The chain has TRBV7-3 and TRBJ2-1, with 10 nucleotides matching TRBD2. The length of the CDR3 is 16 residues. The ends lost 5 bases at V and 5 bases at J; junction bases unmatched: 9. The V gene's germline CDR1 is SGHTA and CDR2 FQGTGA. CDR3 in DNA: TGTGCCAGCAGCCAAGGCGCGCTAGCGGGGGACAATGAGCAGTTCTTC. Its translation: CASSQGALAGDNEQFF.